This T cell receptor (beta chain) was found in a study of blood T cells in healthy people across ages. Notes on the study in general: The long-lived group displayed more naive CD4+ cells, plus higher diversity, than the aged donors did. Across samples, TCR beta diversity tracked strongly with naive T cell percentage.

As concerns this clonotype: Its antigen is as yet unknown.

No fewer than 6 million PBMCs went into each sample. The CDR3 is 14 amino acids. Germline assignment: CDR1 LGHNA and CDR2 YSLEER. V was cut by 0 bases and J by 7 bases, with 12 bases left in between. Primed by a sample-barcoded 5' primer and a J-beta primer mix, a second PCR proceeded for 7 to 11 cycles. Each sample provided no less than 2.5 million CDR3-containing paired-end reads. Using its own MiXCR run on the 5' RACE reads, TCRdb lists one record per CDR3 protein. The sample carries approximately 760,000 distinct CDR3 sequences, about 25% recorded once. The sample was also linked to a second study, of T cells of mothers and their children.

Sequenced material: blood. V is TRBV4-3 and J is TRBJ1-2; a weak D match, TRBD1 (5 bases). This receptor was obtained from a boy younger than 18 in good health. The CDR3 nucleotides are TGCGCCAGCAGCCAAGATTTCGACAGAGTTGGCTACACCTTC. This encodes CASSQDFDRVGYTF.